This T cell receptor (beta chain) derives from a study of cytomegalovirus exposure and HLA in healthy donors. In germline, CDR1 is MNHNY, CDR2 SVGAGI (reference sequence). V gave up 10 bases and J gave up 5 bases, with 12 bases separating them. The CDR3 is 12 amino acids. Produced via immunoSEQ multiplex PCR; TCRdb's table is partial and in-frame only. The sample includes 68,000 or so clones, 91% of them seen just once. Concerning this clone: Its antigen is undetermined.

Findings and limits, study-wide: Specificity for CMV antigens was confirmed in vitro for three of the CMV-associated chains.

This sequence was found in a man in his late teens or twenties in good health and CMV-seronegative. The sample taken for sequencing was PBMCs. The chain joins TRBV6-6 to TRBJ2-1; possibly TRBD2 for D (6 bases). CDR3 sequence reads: CATSGGDNEQFF. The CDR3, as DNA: TGTGCCACCTCCGGAGGGGACAATGAGCAGTTCTTC.